These T cell receptor beta chains were read from a single sample in a study of beta chain features in type 1 diabetes. Sequencing used immunoSEQ multiplex PCR; TCRdb keeps in-frame clones, though not all of them. The repertoire holds about 360,000 clones, with roughly 12% as singletons. What was sequenced was naive CD4+ T cells from blood. Receptors were obtained from a man aged 18 to 35 in good health. CDR3s include the opening cysteine and the closing phenylalanine or tryptophan. D genes are given only for firm matches. Expanded clones are given a class, and other clones once, few, many or no size at all.

j_gene: TRBJ1-2
abundance: few
d_gene: TRBD1
v_gene: TRBV12-5
CDR3nt: TGTGCTAGTGGTTTGTGGACAGGGGACGGCTACACCTTC
CDR3aa: CASGLWTGDGYTF

j_gene: TRBJ1-5
abundance: .
d_gene: .
v_gene: TRBV30
CDR3nt: TGTGCCTGGAGTGTACGCAGGGTGGGCAATCAGCCCCAGCATTTT
CDR3aa: CAWSVRRVGNQPQHF

j_gene: TRBJ1-3
abundance: few
d_gene: .
v_gene: TRBV7-2
CDR3nt: TGTGCCAGCAGCTCCGAGCCGATCTCTGGAAACACCATATATTTT
CDR3aa: CASSSEPISGNTIYF

j_gene: TRBJ2-7
abundance: few
d_gene: .
v_gene: TRBV21-1
CDR3nt: TGTGCCAGCAGCACTCAAGAGCGGGAGGGGAGCTACGAGCAGTACTTC
CDR3aa: CASSTQEREGSYEQYF

j_gene: TRBJ1-4
abundance: .
d_gene: .
v_gene: TRBV9
CDR3nt: TGTGCCATCAAACGGCGTAGGACAGTTAATGAAAAACTGTTTTTT
CDR3aa: CAIKRRRTVNEKLFF

j_gene: TRBJ1-2
abundance: few
d_gene: .
v_gene: TRBV9
CDR3nt: TGTGCCAGCAGCGTAGACAGTGTCAACTATGGCTACACCTTC
CDR3aa: CASSVDSVNYGYTF

j_gene: TRBJ2-1
abundance: .
d_gene: .
v_gene: TRBV28
CDR3nt: TGTGCCACCGGGGACACCTACAATGAGCAGTTCTTC
CDR3aa: CATGDTYNEQFF

j_gene: TRBJ2-1
abundance: once
d_gene: .
v_gene: TRBV29-1
CDR3nt: TGCAGCGTTGAAGCCCCCGGGAACCAACAGTTCTTC
CDR3aa: CSVEAPGNQQFF

j_gene: TRBJ2-7
abundance: .
d_gene: .
v_gene: TRBV6-5
CDR3nt: TGTGCCAGCACGGGGGATTACTACGAGCAGTACTTC
CDR3aa: CASTGDYYEQYF

j_gene: TRBJ2-7
abundance: few
d_gene: .
v_gene: TRBV7-8
CDR3nt: TGTGCCAGCAGCCCCACCAGTCTGCCCTACGAGCAGTACTTC
CDR3aa: CASSPTSLPYEQYF

j_gene: TRBJ2-1
abundance: .
d_gene: TRBD1
v_gene: TRBV12-5
CDR3nt: TGTGCTAGTGGTAAGACAGGGAGCTCCTACAATGAGCAGTTCTTC
CDR3aa: CASGKTGSSYNEQFF

j_gene: TRBJ1-2
abundance: few
d_gene: .
v_gene: TRBV7-9
CDR3nt: TGTGCCAGCAGCTTAAGTCCCGGGAGAGGCTCCTCCTATGGCTACACCTTC
CDR3aa: CASSLSPGRGSSYGYTF

j_gene: TRBJ2-2
abundance: few
d_gene: TRBD1
v_gene: TRBV13
CDR3nt: TGTGCCAGCAGCTGGCGGACAGGGGGCACCGGGGAGCTGTTTTTT
CDR3aa: CASSWRTGGTGELFF

j_gene: TRBJ2-1
abundance: few
d_gene: TRBD1
v_gene: TRBV28
CDR3nt: TGTGCCAGCAGTACCTGGACAGGGGGCTACAATGAGCAGTTCTTC
CDR3aa: CASSTWTGGYNEQFF

j_gene: TRBJ2-5
abundance: few
d_gene: .
v_gene: TRBV6-1
CDR3nt: TGTGCCAGCGGTCAGAGGGAGCGAGAGACCCAGTACTTC
CDR3aa: CASGQRERETQYF